This entry features one TCR beta chain sequence. Its antigen is unknown. Trimming took 3 bases from V and 6 from J, leaving 17 bases between them. This CDR3 is 15 amino acids long. CDR1 and CDR2 (germline): PRHDT, FYEKMQ (reference sequence). This entry is derived from a study of Ad26.COV2.S vaccination and SARS-CoV-2 variants. General study findings and limits: Placebo recipients and vaccine recipients were similar in non-spike TCR breadth. Responses of T cells in total may have been underestimated by the TCR breadth and depth analyses.

Measured with immunoSEQ multiplex PCR; TCRdb has only the in-frame clones, and not every one. In the table there are approximately 340,000 clones, 92% of which are singletons. The receptor was isolated from a human donor who had recovered from COVID-19. The genes are TRBV13 and TRBJ1-1; D remains unclear. The sample consisted of peripheral blood, taken after recovery from COVID-19. CDR3 region: CASSFLGVGGSEAFF. For the CDR3, the DNA is TGTGCCAGCAGCTTCCTAGGCGTAGGTGGCTCTGAAGCTTTCTTT.